These T cell receptor beta chains were read from a single sample in a study of T cells after yellow fever vaccination. TCRdb re-called the 5' RACE reads through MiXCR, storing one row per CDR3 protein. The sample gives roughly 500,000 distinct CDR3 sequences, 15% to 20% of which show up once; roughly an eighth is in the top ten. The sequences come from PBMCs, collected 15 days after the yellow fever booster vaccination. The receptors were sampled from a man aged 25-40 years who received the YFV17D yellow fever vaccine. Both conserved end residues are part of each CDR3. A D gene is named only where the DNA matches it firmly. Size values are once, few and many counts, or a class for expanded clones, and some rows have none.

NA,TRBJ1-6,13,TRBV5-6,NA,CASSGGSNSPLHF,TGTGCCAGCAGCGGCGGGAGTAATTCACCCCTCCACTTT
NA,TRBJ2-7,17,TRBV27,TRBD2,CASTPHGGLAGFYEQYF,TGTGCCAGCACGCCGCACGGGGGACTAGCGGGATTCTACGAGCAGTACTTC
few,TRBJ2-1,18,TRBV5-4,NA,CASSLGIRGQGGSYEQFF,TGTGCCAGCAGCTTAGGAATCCGCGGGCAGGGGGGATCGTATGAGCAGTTCTTC
NA,TRBJ1-1,14,TRBV5-6,TRBD1,CASSPDREAPEAFF,TGTGCCAGCAGCCCCGACAGGGAAGCCCCTGAAGCTTTCTTT
NA,TRBJ1-2,15,TRBV10-3,NA,CAISGDAQGPYGYTF,TGTGCCATCAGTGGCGACGCACAGGGACCCTATGGCTACACCTTC
NA,TRBJ2-7,16,TRBV16,TRBD1,CASSQLPRTGLYEQYF,TGTGCCAGCAGCCAATTACCCCGGACAGGATTATACGAGCAGTACTTC
many,TRBJ2-7,13,TRBV3-1,NA,CASSQGLSYEQYF,TGTGCCAGCAGCCAGGGTCTATCGTACGAGCAGTACTTC
NA,TRBJ1-2,12,TRBV25-1,NA,CASSEGVGGYTF,TGTGCCAGCAGTGAAGGGGTAGGTGGCTACACCTTC
NA,TRBJ2-1,17,TRBV7-9,NA,CASSSSGIAWAYNEQFF,TGTGCCAGCAGCTCCTCCGGGATCGCCTGGGCCTACAATGAGCAGTTCTTC
many,TRBJ2-2,15,TRBV5-1,TRBD1,CASSSDRRRTGELFF,TGCGCCAGCAGCTCGGACAGGCGACGCACCGGGGAGCTGTTTTTT
NA,TRBJ2-7,15,TRBV10-3,TRBD1,CAIRPGQGVGYEQYF,TGTGCCATCAGGCCGGGACAGGGGGTTGGCTACGAGCAGTACTTC
few,TRBJ2-1,17,TRBV28,NA,CASSTGGANGLNNEQFF,TGTGCCAGCAGTACCGGTGGAGCCAACGGACTTAACAATGAGCAGTTCTTC
NA,TRBJ2-1,11,TRBV20-1,NA,CSAAGTGEQFF,TGCAGTGCAGCAGGGACGGGTGAGCAGTTCTTC
few,TRBJ2-7,10,TRBV7-2,NA,CASKGNEQYF,TGTGCCAGCAAAGGCAACGAGCAGTACTTC
NA,TRBJ2-5,15,TRBV20-1,NA,CSASTRDPYQETQYF,TGCAGTGCTAGCACCCGGGACCCATACCAAGAGACCCAGTACTTC
few,TRBJ2-3,17,TRBV4-3,TRBD2,CASSQDSSGRAGDTQYF,TGCGCCAGCAGCCAAGATTCAAGCGGGAGGGCCGGAGATACGCAGTATTTT
NA,TRBJ2-7,14,TRBV6-2/TRBV6-3,TRBD2,CASILAGAPREQYF,TGTGCCAGCATCCTAGCGGGAGCTCCCAGGGAGCAGTACTTC
many,TRBJ2-4,15,TRBV28,NA,CASSLGAVAKNIQYF,TGTGCCAGCAGTTTAGGAGCGGTAGCCAAAAACATTCAGTACTTC
many,TRBJ2-1,12,TRBV25-1,NA,CASSQLYNEQFF,TGTGCCAGCTCCCAATTATACAATGAGCAGTTCTTC
few,TRBJ2-5,14,TRBV15,NA,CATSRRLQQETQYF,TGTGCCACCAGCAGGAGATTGCAACAAGAGACCCAGTACTTC
once,TRBJ2-1,18,TRBV11-1,NA,CASSYQEGVPSSYNEQFF,TGTGCCAGCAGCTACCAGGAGGGAGTCCCGAGCTCCTACAATGAGCAGTTCTTC
few,TRBJ2-3,16,TRBV12-3/TRBV12-4,TRBD2,CASSFWASGDTDTQYF,TGTGCCAGCAGTTTCTGGGCTAGCGGGGATACAGATACGCAGTATTTT
few,TRBJ2-1,15,TRBV5-1,TRBD1,CASSLTGGRYNEQFF,TGCGCCAGCAGCTTGACAGGGGGTCGCTACAATGAGCAGTTCTTC
few,TRBJ2-7,15,TRBV7-2,TRBD1,CASSLAGTGMGEQYF,TGTGCCAGCAGCTTAGCCGGGACAGGGATGGGCGAGCAGTACTTC
few,TRBJ2-6,14,TRBV20-1,NA,CSASSSSGANVLTF,TGCAGTGCTAGTTCCAGCTCTGGGGCCAACGTCCTGACTTTC
NA,TRBJ2-7,19,TRBV4-3,TRBD2,CASSQDGGTSGRFVYEQYF,TGCGCCAGCAGCCAAGATGGGGGAACTAGCGGGAGATTCGTCTACGAGCAGTACTTC
NA,TRBJ2-1,15,TRBV20-1,TRBD2,CSARLSREAGNEQFF,TGCAGTGCTAGACTTTCTCGGGAAGCGGGAAATGAGCAGTTCTTC
few,TRBJ2-7,14,TRBV9,NA,CASSAGGARNEQYF,TGTGCCAGCAGCGCGGGTGGGGCGCGGAACGAGCAGTACTTC
few,TRBJ2-2,15,TRBV20-1,NA,CSASVVGSSPRELFF,TGCAGTGCTAGTGTGGTAGGCAGTTCCCCCCGGGAGCTGTTTTTT
NA,TRBJ2-3,16,TRBV6-5,TRBD1,CASSYSWDRDTDTQYF,TGTGCCAGCAGTTACTCCTGGGACAGGGACACAGATACGCAGTATTTT
few,TRBJ2-7,14,TRBV5-6,NA,CASSFLSLSYEQYF,TGTGCCAGCAGCTTCCTCTCTCTCTCCTACGAGCAGTACTTC
NA,TRBJ2-1,16,TRBV5-4,TRBD2,CASSWASGPSYNEQFF,TGTGCCAGCAGCTGGGCTAGCGGGCCTTCTTACAATGAGCAGTTCTTC
NA,TRBJ1-5,14,TRBV2,NA,CASSVQGLREPQHF,TGTGCCAGCAGTGTTCAGGGGCTCAGGGAGCCCCAGCATTTT
NA,TRBJ2-7,14,TRBV6-1,NA,CASSPLWGPYEQYF,TGTGCCAGCAGTCCCCTCTGGGGGCCCTACGAGCAGTACTTC
NA,TRBJ1-1,12,TRBV28,NA,CASNTGPTEAFF,TGTGCCAGTAATACAGGGCCCACTGAAGCTTTCTTT
NA,TRBJ2-7,13,TRBV27,NA,CASSFSRAYEQYF,TGTGCCAGCAGTTTCTCACGGGCCTACGAGCAGTACTTC
few,TRBJ2-7,12,TRBV3-1,TRBD2,CASSQYGLATDF,TGTGCCAGCAGTCAGTACGGACTAGCGACCGACTTC
few,TRBJ2-5,15,TRBV7-2,TRBD2,CASSPRSSGEETQYF,TGTGCCAGCAGCCCCCGGAGTAGCGGGGAAGAGACCCAGTACTTC
few,TRBJ2-2,14,TRBV12-3/TRBV12-4,NA,CATRRGRNTGELFF,TGTGCCACCAGACGGGGGCGTAACACCGGGGAGCTGTTTTTT
NA,TRBJ1-1,13,TRBV29-1,NA,CSVRKEAGTEAFF,TGCAGCGTCCGGAAGGAGGCGGGCACTGAAGCTTTCTTT
NA,TRBJ2-2,14,TRBV7-2,TRBD1,CASSLLTGAGELFF,TGTGCCAGCAGCTTACTTACAGGGGCCGGGGAGCTGTTTTTT